In its sample, the clone carrying this TCR beta chain was seen many times. No antigen is known for it. There are 14 residues in the CDR3. Germline V gene lookup returns CDR1 SGHAT and CDR2 FQNNGV. Trimming shortened V by 5 bases and J by 6 bases, and 17 bases separated the two germline ends. The TCR beta CDR3 regions underwent amplification using RNA transcripts as the source. Carried out on the TCR CDR3, a first-round RT-PCR used the HTBI primer set. TCRdb reprocessed the multiplex PCR reads with MiXCR, giving one entry per CDR3 protein. The sample holds about 610,000 distinct CDR3 sequences, roughly 50% seen once. The sample belongs to a study of T cells in Graves' hyperthyroidism and ophthalmopathy. The patients, who ranged from 18 to 65 in age, presented with newly diagnosed hyperthyroidism lasting under 2 months. The study's findings and limits: Ophthalmopathy cases were set apart from stable hyperthyroidism by a 13 V-J model.

Sequenced material: peripheral blood or thyroid tissue (not recorded which). The receptor was isolated from a woman aged 18-35 years with Graves' hyperthyroidism. V and J are TRBV11-2 and TRBJ2-7; D is uncertain. CDR3 DNA: TGTGCCAGCAGCCCGAAACAAGGGTCAGGCGAGCAGTACTTC. This sequence encodes CASSPKQGSGEQYF.